The rows below give T cell receptor beta chains drawn from one sample of a study of metastatic and nonmetastatic thyroid tumors. TCRdb reprocessed the PCR reads using MiXCR. This repertoire shows roughly 28,000 clones, 20% to 25% found once; its top ten account for 39%. Sequences were obtained from blood. The receptors come from a female donor with papillary thyroid cancer or a benign thyroid nodule (not recorded which). Some clones in this sample may be carry-over from other donors' samples. CDR3s include the opening cysteine and the closing phenylalanine or tryptophan. A D gene is named only where the DNA matches it firmly. Rows give clone size only sometimes, using once, few, many, or a class for an expanded clone.

TRBJ2-7 | - | medium-sized | TRBV6-5 | TGTGCCAGCAGTTTCGCCTATAGCTACACAGGCACCTACGAGCAGTACTTC | CASSFAYSYTGTYEQYF
TRBJ2-1 | - | many | TRBV5-1 | TGCGCCAGCAGCTTTGAGGTAGCTATGGGGGCGGCTGGCGAGCAGTTCTTC | CASSFEVAMGAAGEQFF
TRBJ2-7 | - | many | TRBV4-1 | TGCGCCAGCAGCCCCAATTCCGGGCTGACCTACGAGCAGTACTTC | CASSPNSGLTYEQYF
TRBJ2-3 | - | - | TRBV20-1 | TGCAGTGCCAGAACAGGGACCACTAGCACAGATACGCAGTATTTT | CSARTGTTSTDTQYF
TRBJ2-1 | TRBD2 | many | TRBV14 | TGTGCCAGCAGCCAGGGGGGAGGGCGGTACAATGAGCAGTTCTTC | CASSQGGGRYNEQFF
TRBJ2-3 | - | many | TRBV20-1 | TGCAGTGGACAGCGATCGAGCGCAGATACGCAGTATTTT | CSGQRSSADTQYF
TRBJ1-2 | - | many | TRBV3-1 | TGTGCCAGCAGCCAAGATTCGAGCCCACGGGGTGGCTACACCTTC | CASSQDSSPRGGYTF
TRBJ2-1 | TRBD2 | many | TRBV7-2 | TGTGCCAGCAGCTTAGAGGGAGGGTTGGGCGATGAGCAGTTCTTC | CASSLEGGLGDEQFF
TRBJ1-5 | TRBD1 | few | TRBV5-8 | TGTGCCAGCACCCGACAGGGGTTCAATCAGCCCCAGCATTTT | CASTRQGFNQPQHF
TRBJ1-5 | - | many | TRBV20-1 | TGCAGTGCTAGAGATTTTCGGTGGGGACCCAATCAGCCCCAGCATTTT | CSARDFRWGPNQPQHF
TRBJ2-6 | - | many | TRBV20-1 | TGCAGTGCCCCGTCGGGAGTGTCTGGGGCCAACGTCCTGACTTTC | CSAPSGVSGANVLTF
TRBJ2-1 | TRBD2 | - | TRBV5-1 | TGCGCCAGCAGCTTCGGGACTAGCAATGAGCAGTTCTTC | CASSFGTSNEQFF
TRBJ2-3 | TRBD2 | many | TRBV10-3 | TGTGCCAGCGGAGCGGGACTCCGAAACACAGATACGCAGTATTTT | CASGAGLRNTDTQYF
TRBJ1-3 | - | medium-sized | TRBV6-1 | TGTGCCAGCACTAATACAGGGTCTGGAAACACCATATATTTT | CASTNTGSGNTIYF
TRBJ2-7 | TRBD1 | - | TRBV20-1 | TGCAGTGCCCCGGGACAGGGGGCCCACGAGCAGTACTTC | CSAPGQGAHEQYF
TRBJ1-2 | - | many | TRBV15 | TGTGCCACCAGCAGAGATCTGGCGGCTGGCTACACCTTC | CATSRDLAAGYTF
TRBJ2-7 | TRBD2 | - | TRBV6-1 | TGTGCCAGCAGTGAATCCCCAGGAGCGGGAGGCACCTACGAGCAGTACTTC | CASSESPGAGGTYEQYF
TRBJ2-5 | TRBD1 | few | TRBV2 | TGTGCCAGCGGACAGGGAGGAGGAGAGACTCAGTACTTC | CASGQGGGETQYF
TRBJ2-7 | - | few | TRBV10-3 | TGTGCCATCAGTGAGCAGGGGGGAGCGAACTACGAGCAGTACTTC | CAISEQGGANYEQYF
TRBJ1-2 | - | - | TRBV30 | TGTGCCTGGAGTCTCACAGGGAGCTATGGCTACACCTTC | CAWSLTGSYGYTF
TRBJ2-1 | TRBD2 | few | TRBV6-5 | TGTGCCAGCGAGAGCGGGAGGGCCACCGATGAGCAGTTCTTC | CASESGRATDEQFF
TRBJ2-7 | - | many | TRBV18 | TGTGCCAGCTCACCACCCGGGACGGAGGTGTTATACGAGCAGTACTTC | CASSPPGTEVLYEQYF
TRBJ2-4 | - | many | TRBV28 | TGTGCCAGCAGAGCAAACAGGAACTCTTTAGCCAAAAACATTCAGTACTTC | CASRANRNSLAKNIQYF
TRBJ2-2 | TRBD2 | - | TRBV7-6 | TGTGCCAGCAGCTTAGGACTAGCGAGTAACACCGGGGAGCTGTTTTTT | CASSLGLASNTGELFF
TRBJ2-2 | - | - | TRBV11-2 | TGTGCCAGCAGCTTAGGGTGGACCACTCGCACCGGGGAGCTGTTTTTT | CASSLGWTTRTGELFF
TRBJ2-3 | - | many | TRBV4-1 | TGCGCCAGCAGCCAAGATCGGGTTACAGATACGCAGTATTTT | CASSQDRVTDTQYF
TRBJ1-2 | TRBD1 | - | TRBV6-2/TRBV6-3 | TGTGCCAGCAGTTACTCCAGGACAGGGGGCGGCTATGGCTACACCTTC | CASSYSRTGGGYGYTF
TRBJ2-1 | TRBD2 | medium-sized | TRBV27 | TGTGCCAGCAGTTTATCACTAGCGGTGTCTCGATACAATGAGCAGTTCTTC | CASSLSLAVSRYNEQFF
TRBJ2-7 | TRBD1 | many | TRBV29-1 | TGCAGCGTTGAAGCTCCGACAGGGGACTCCCCCTCCTACGAGCAGTACTTC | CSVEAPTGDSPSYEQYF
TRBJ2-5 | - | many | TRBV3-1 | TGTGCCAGCAGCCAAGATTGGAGGGACCAAGAGACCCAGTACTTC | CASSQDWRDQETQYF
TRBJ2-2 | TRBD2 | few | TRBV4-1 | TGCGCCAGCAGCCAAGATGCGTTGGGTTTCGGGACTAGGAACACCGGGGAGCTGTTTTTT | CASSQDALGFGTRNTGELFF
TRBJ1-1 | TRBD1 | - | TRBV6-1 | TGTGCCAGCAGAGGACAGGGGGCCACTGAAGCTTTCTTT | CASRGQGATEAFF
TRBJ1-1 | - | many | TRBV27 | TGTGCCAGCCGAAGACAGATGAACACTGAAGCTTTCTTT | CASRRQMNTEAFF
TRBJ2-3 | - | many | TRBV7-3 | TGTGCCAGCAGCTTAATGGGTAGCACAGATACGCAGTATTTT | CASSLMGSTDTQYF
TRBJ1-2 | TRBD1 | many | TRBV5-5 | TGTGCCAGCAGCCGCCGGGACAGGGGGGTGGACTATGGCTACACCTTC | CASSRRDRGVDYGYTF
TRBJ1-3 | TRBD1 | many | TRBV20-1 | TGCAGTGCTAGCCAGGGGGCGCAAGGAAACACCATATATTTT | CSASQGAQGNTIYF
TRBJ2-1 | - | - | TRBV13 | TGTGCCAGCAGCTCACGGGCCACTTTGGCCTACAATGAGCAGTTCTTC | CASSSRATLAYNEQFF
TRBJ1-5 | TRBD1 | - | TRBV28 | TGTGCCAGCAGCCCCCGGACAGGCAATAGCAATCAGCCCCAGCATTTT | CASSPRTGNSNQPQHF
TRBJ2-7 | - | medium-sized | TRBV28 | TGTGCCAGCAGTTTAGGTTGGCAGAGCTCCTACGAGCAGTACTTC | CASSLGWQSSYEQYF
TRBJ2-7 | - | few | TRBV6-6 | TGTGCCAGCAGTTACTCACACGAGCAGTACTTC | CASSYSHEQYF
TRBJ2-3 | - | many | TRBV4-2 | TGTGCCAGCAGTCCCTATAGCGGAGATACGCAGTATTTT | CASSPYSGDTQYF
TRBJ2-7 | - | many | TRBV11-2 | TGTGCCAGCAGCTCGGGGGCAGGGGCTGTAACCTACGAGCAGTACTTC | CASSSGAGAVTYEQYF
TRBJ2-3 | - | many | TRBV7-9 | TGTGCCAGCAGCCACCCGGCGGCCAACACAGATACGCAGTATTTT | CASSHPAANTDTQYF
TRBJ2-1 | - | - | TRBV28 | TGTGCCAGCAGAAGATCGGGCTCCAACAATGAGCAGTTCTTC | CASRRSGSNNEQFF
TRBJ2-7 | - | many | TRBV27 | TGTGCCAGCAGTCCTTGGGAACAGACAGTCTACGAGCAGTACTTC | CASSPWEQTVYEQYF
TRBJ2-7 | - | - | TRBV5-6 | TGTGCCAGCAGCTGGGTACACTACGAGCAGTACTTC | CASSWVHYEQYF
TRBJ1-1 | TRBD1 | many | TRBV25-1 | TGTGCCAGCAGTGAGGGACAGGTGGTAGGGACTGAAGCTTTCTTT | CASSEGQVVGTEAFF
TRBJ2-3 | TRBD2 | - | TRBV20-1 | TGCAGTGCTATACGTAGCGGGGTCCCAGATACGCATTATTTT | CSAIRSGVPDTHYF
TRBJ1-5 | TRBD1 | medium-sized | TRBV9 | TGTGCCAGCAGCGCTGACCCGGGACAGAAATATAGCAATCAGCCCCAGCATTTT | CASSADPGQKYSNQPQHF
TRBJ1-4 | - | many | TRBV11-2 | TGTGCCAGCAGCTTAGAGCTGGGGGGGGAACTGTTTTTT | CASSLELGGELFF
TRBJ2-2 | TRBD1 | many | TRBV12-5 | TGTGCTAGTGGTATACCGGGACAGACGAACACCGGGGAGCTGTTTTTT | CASGIPGQTNTGELFF
TRBJ2-1 | - | - | TRBV20-1 | TGCAGTGCTAGGGGGACTCCTAATGAGCAGTTCTTC | CSARGTPNEQFF
TRBJ2-1 | - | - | TRBV3-1 | TGTGCCAGCCGCCAAGATTACGGGAGTAGGCATGAGCAGTTCTTC | CASRQDYGSRHEQFF
TRBJ2-6 | - | once | TRBV20-1 | TGCAGTGCTGAGCGACAGGAAACCCTCTCTGGGGCCAACGTCCTGACTTTC | CSAERQETLSGANVLTF
TRBJ2-3 | - | - | TRBV11-2 | TGTGCCAGCAGCCCACAAGGGGGGACTCGTTTAGATACGCAGTATTTT | CASSPQGGTRLDTQYF
TRBJ2-7 | - | - | TRBV28 | TGTGCCAGCAGTTTGGGAGTTCCAGCCTACGAGCAGTACTTC | CASSLGVPAYEQYF
TRBJ1-2 | TRBD1 | medium-sized | TRBV12-3/TRBV12-4 | TGTGCCAGCAGTCCAGGACAGGGGTATAACTATGGCTACACCTTC | CASSPGQGYNYGYTF